This TCR beta chain was captured by sequencing in a study of beta chain features in type 1 diabetes. Study details: Patients were similar to healthy donors in age and gender (as well as in cell yields). All samples together contributed 100 million to 120 million sorted cells for examination. Overall study results and limits: Type 1 diabetes patients had moderately but significantly shorter TCRB CDR3s in all four CD4+ subsets. PCR might pick shorter templates more often, in the same way for patients and controls.

A sort by CD45RO/CCR7/CD25/CD127/CD95/CD27 yielded CD4+ naive, central memory, regulatory and stem cell-like memory cells. Per the germline V gene, CDR1 is MNHNY and CDR2 is SVGAGI (reference sequence). This CDR3 has 14 amino acids. V lost 7 bases to trimming and J lost 5 bases; unmatched junction nucleotides: 10. Sequenced material consisted of expressed TCRB transcripts (all of the isolated RNA was reverse transcribed). Clones were sequenced by immunoSEQ multiplex PCR, and TCRdb holds only the in-frame ones, with some missing. The table shows 240,000 or so clones, with approximately 15% occurring only once. This clone has only a few counts. Its antigen is as yet unknown.

This TCR came from a man under 40 with type 1 diabetes. Sequencing was carried out using naive CD4+ T cells from blood. V usage is TRBV6-6 and J usage is TRBJ2-7; 8 nucleotides match TRBD1. The DNA for the CDR3 is TGTGCCAGCAATTCCGACAGGGGAATACACGAGCAGTACTTC. This translates into CASNSDRGIHEQYF.